This T cell receptor (beta chain) was recovered during a study of blood T cell repertoires in COVID-19 (dated by TCRdb to about 2020). Regarding the complete study: Collaborator samples came from the United States, Italy and Spain and covered acute and convalescent phases of COVID-19. The samples were drawn from the first 160 participants of the ongoing ImmuneRACE study and from about 1,200 subjects provided by 6 global collaborators. The prospective study material was composed of cDNA or gDNA derived from T cells, B-cell-depleted T cells, or PBMCs. A freely available public database, intended as a resource for researchers studying the immune response to SARS-CoV-2, is where the repertoires were released. Where available, HLA class I and class II types were taken from metadata supplied by the sample provider and were not determined by assay-based typing. Nearly every sample came with metadata listing a de-identified subject ID, COVID-19 status, age in years and sex. Subjects who had been exposed to COVID-19, were actively infected with it, or had recovered from it provided the deeply sampled blood TCRbeta repertoires that made up the dataset.

Whole blood was collected in K2EDTA tubes by collaborating institutions according to the institutions' own protocols. For TCRbeta analysis, collaborator samples were shipped as frozen whole blood, as isolated PBMCs, or as DNA extracted from either sample type. Taken from cysteine to phenylalanine, the CDR3 has 15 residues. Solely the CDR3 DNA is kept, with 45 bases framed from the first base. The germline V end is reduced by 1 base and the J end by 3 bases; junction bases left unmatched: 4. The germline V gene specifies SGHNT as CDR1 and YENEEA as CDR2. Overall results and qualifications from the work: How much clinical and demographic metadata was included differed by source and by participant, and the metadata was provided uncurated.

The immunoSEQ Assay, a bias-controlled multiplex PCR, was used to amplify TCRbeta CDR3 regions from genomic DNA. From the authors' description of their analysis: Within the assay, amplification of reference gene primers was used to estimate how many nucleated cells each sample contained. To quantify the absolute abundance of each unique TCRbeta CDR3 rearrangement, sequence reads were collapsed and filtered. For each sample, productive Simpson clonality was calculated as the square root of Simpson's diversity index across productive rearrangements. Drawn from immuneACCESS, this table holds only the in-frame rearrangements with V and J called that TCRdb kept. Clones are partly lost; checked studies trace under half to an unresolved V gene and leave the rest unexplained. From that table come the V and J calls and clone size; the DNA was used to work out D and trimming. The sample data list approximately 340,000 clones, and 83% of these were observed just once. Approximately 3.1% of the sample is in the top ten clones.

Worth noting for this clone: This receptor's antigen is unknown. Base qualities were left out, and no much larger clone turns up one base away.

The chain is made from TRBV11-3 and TRBJ2-7; 9 bases in the middle match TRBD2. The clonotype comes from a man aged 25 to 40 with active or convalescent COVID-19. The sequencing input was peripheral blood. The bases read TGTGCCAGCAGCTTAGGGCGGGAGGGCCGCTACGAGCAGTACTTC. Translated, this gives CASSLGREGRYEQYF.